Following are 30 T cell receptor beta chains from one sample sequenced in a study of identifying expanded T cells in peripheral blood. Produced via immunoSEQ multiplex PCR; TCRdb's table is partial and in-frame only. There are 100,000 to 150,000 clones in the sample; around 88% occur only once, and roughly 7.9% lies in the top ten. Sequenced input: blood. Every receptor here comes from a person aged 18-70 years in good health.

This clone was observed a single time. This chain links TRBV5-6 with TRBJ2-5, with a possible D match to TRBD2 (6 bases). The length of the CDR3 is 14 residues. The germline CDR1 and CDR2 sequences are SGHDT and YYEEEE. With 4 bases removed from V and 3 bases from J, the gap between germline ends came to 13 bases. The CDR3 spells CASSPVGEEETQYF. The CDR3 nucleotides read TGTGCCAGCAGCCCCGTTGGGGAGGAAGAGACCCAGTACTTC.

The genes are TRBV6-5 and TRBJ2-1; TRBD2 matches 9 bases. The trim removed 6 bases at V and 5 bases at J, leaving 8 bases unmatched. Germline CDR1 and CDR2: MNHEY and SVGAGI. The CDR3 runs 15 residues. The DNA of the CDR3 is TGTGCCAGCAGCCCTACTAGCGGGTGGGACAATGAGCAGTTCTTC. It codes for CASSPTSGWDNEQFF.

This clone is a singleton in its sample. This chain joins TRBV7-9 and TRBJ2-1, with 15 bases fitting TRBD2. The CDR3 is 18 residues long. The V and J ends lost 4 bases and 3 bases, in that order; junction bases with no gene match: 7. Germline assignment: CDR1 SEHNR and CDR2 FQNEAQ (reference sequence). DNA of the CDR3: TGTGCCAGCAGCTCGGGACTAGCGGGGGGCGTTCTCTACAATGAGCAGTTCTTC. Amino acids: CASSSGLAGGVLYNEQFF.

CDR3 protein: CATSRDAGEGYTF. In DNA form, the CDR3 reads TGTGCCACCAGCAGAGATGCGGGAGAAGGGTACACCTTC. The chain joins TRBV15 to TRBJ1-2; D is undetermined. Germline V lookup: CDR1 LNHNV, CDR2 YYDKDF (reference sequence). This CDR3 is built from 13 residues. Deletions cut 0 bases from V and 11 bases from J, with 13 bases between. The variable domain in full, with the rest retrieved from reference TRBV15 and TRBJ1-2, is DAMVIQNPRYQVTQFGKPVTLSCSQTLNHNVMYWYQQKSSQAPKLLFHYYDKDFNNEADTPDNFQSRRPNTSFCFLDIRSPGLGDTAMYLCATSRDAGEGYTFGSGTRLTVV.

CDR3 nucleotide sequence: TGTGCCAGCAGCCCCGACAGGGGTCGGGCCGGGGAGCTGTTTTTT. Protein sequence: CASSPDRGRAGELFF. The chain is built from TRBV7-2 and TRBJ2-2, with 8 bases that match TRBD1. The CDR3 contains 15 residues. Germline V gene lookup returns CDR1 SGHTA and CDR2 FQGNSA. The V and J ends lost 5 bases and 6 bases, in that order; junction bases with no gene match: 8.

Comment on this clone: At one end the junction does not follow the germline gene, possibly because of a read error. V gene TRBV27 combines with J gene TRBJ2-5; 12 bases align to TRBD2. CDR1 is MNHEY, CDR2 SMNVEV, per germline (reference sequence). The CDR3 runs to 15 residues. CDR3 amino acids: CASSPGLAGGVPSHF. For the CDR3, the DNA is TGTGCCAGCAGTCCGGGGCTAGCGGGAGGGGTCCCATCTCACTTC.

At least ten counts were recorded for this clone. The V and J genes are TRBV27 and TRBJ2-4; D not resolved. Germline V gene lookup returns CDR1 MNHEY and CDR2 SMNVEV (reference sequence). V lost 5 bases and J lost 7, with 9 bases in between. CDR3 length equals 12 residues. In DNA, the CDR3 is TGTGCCAGCAGTCCAGACTTCAACATTCAGTACTTC. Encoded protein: CASSPDFNIQYF.

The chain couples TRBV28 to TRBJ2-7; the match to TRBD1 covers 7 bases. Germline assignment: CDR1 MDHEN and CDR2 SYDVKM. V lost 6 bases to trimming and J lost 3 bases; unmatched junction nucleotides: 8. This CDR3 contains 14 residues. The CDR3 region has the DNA TGTGCCAGCAGCACCGGGACAGCCAGCTACGAGCAGTACTTC. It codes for CASSTGTASYEQYF.

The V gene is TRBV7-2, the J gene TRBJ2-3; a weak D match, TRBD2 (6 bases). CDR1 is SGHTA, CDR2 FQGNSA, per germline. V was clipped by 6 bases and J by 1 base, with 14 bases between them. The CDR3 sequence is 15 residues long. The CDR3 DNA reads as TGTGCCAGCAGGTCGGGGCGGGATGGCACAGATACGCAGTATTTT. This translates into CASRSGRDGTDTQYF.

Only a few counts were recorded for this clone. The CDR3 loop reads CASSSRPAYGYTF. In nucleotides, the CDR3 is TGTGCCAGCAGCTCACGACCGGCCTATGGCTACACCTTC. V is TRBV14 and J is TRBJ1-2; D is uncertain. The length of the CDR3 is 13 residues. Trimming shortened V by 5 bases and J by 4 bases, and 11 bases separated the two germline ends. Germline loops: CDR1 SGHDN, CDR2 FVKESK. The whole variable domain, filled in from reference TRBV14 and TRBJ1-2, reads EAGVTQFPSHSVIEKGQTVTLRCDPISGHDNLYWYRRVMGKEIKFLLHFVKESKQDESGMPNNRFLAERTGGTYSTLKVQPAELEDSGVYFCASSSRPAYGYTFGSGTRLTVV.

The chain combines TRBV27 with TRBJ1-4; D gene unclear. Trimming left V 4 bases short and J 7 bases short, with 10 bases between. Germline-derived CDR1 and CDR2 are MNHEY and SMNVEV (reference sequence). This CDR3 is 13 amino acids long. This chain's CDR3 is CASSYRVGEKLFF. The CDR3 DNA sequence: TGTGCCAGCAGTTACCGGGTGGGTGAAAAACTGTTTTTT.

CDR3 region: CASSVGLPDNEKLFF. For the CDR3, the DNA is TGTGCCAGCAGCGTAGGCCTTCCCGACAATGAAAAACTGTTTTTT. The chain has TRBV9 and TRBJ1-4; D uncertain. V dropped 0 bases and J dropped 5 bases, with 11 bases sitting between them. CDR1 SGDLS and CDR2 YYNGEE come from the germline V gene. The CDR3 consists of 15 residues.

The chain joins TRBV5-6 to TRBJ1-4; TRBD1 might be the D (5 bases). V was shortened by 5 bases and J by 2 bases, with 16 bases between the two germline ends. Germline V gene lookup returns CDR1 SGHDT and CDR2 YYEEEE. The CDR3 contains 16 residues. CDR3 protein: CASSQWGLATNEKLFF. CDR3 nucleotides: TGTGCCAGCAGTCAATGGGGACTAGCGACTAATGAAAAACTGTTTTTT.

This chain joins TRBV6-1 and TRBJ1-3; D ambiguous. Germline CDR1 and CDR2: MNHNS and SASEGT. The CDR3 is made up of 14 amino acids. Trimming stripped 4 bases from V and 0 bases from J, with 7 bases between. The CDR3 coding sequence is TGTGCCAGCAGTGCGCTCAGCTCTGGAAACACCATATATTTT. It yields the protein CASSALSSGNTIYF.

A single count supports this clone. The chain's CDR3 is CASSLGGGYGYTF. The CDR3 DNA reads TGTGCCAGCAGCTTGGGGGGCGGCTATGGCTACACCTTC. The chain uses TRBV5-4 and TRBJ1-2, with TRBD1 as a possible D gene (5 bases). V gave up 0 bases and J gave up 4 bases, with 7 bases separating them. Germline V lookup: CDR1 SGHNT, CDR2 YYREEE (reference sequence). CDR3 size: 13 residues. The whole variable domain, filled in from reference TRBV5-4 and TRBJ1-2, reads ETGVTQSPTHLIKTRGQQVTLRCSSQSGHNTVSWYQQALGQGPQFIFQYYREEENGRGNFPPRFSGLQFPNYSSELNVNALELDDSALYLCASSLGGGYGYTFGSGTRLTVV.

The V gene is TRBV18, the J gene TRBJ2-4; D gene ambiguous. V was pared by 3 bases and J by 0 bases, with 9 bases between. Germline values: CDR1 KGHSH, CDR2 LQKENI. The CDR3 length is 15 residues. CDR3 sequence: CASSPIPGAKNIQYF. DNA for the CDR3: TGTGCCAGCTCACCTATACCTGGAGCCAAAAACATTCAGTACTTC.

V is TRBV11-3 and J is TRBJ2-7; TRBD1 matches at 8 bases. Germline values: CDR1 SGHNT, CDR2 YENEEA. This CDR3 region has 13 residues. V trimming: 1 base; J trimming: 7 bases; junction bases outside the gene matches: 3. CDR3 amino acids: CASSLGNRGEQYF. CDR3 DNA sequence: TGTGCCAGCAGCTTAGGTAACAGGGGGGAGCAGTACTTC.

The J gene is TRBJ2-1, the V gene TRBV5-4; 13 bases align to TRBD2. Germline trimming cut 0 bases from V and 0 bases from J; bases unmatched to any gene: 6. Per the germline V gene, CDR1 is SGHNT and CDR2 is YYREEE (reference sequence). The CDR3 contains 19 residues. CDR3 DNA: TGTGCCAGCAGCTTGGATACTAGCGGGGGGGCCGCCTCCTACAATGAGCAGTTCTTC. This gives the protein CASSLDTSGGAASYNEQFF. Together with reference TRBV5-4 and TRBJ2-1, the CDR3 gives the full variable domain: ETGVTQSPTHLIKTRGQQVTLRCSSQSGHNTVSWYQQALGQGPQFIFQYYREEENGRGNFPPRFSGLQFPNYSSELNVNALELDDSALYLCASSLDTSGGAASYNEQFFGPGTRLTVL.

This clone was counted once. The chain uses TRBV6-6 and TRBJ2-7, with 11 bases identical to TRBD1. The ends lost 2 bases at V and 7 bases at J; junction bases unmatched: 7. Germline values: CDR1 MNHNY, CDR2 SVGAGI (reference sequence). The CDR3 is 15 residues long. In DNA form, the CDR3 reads TGTGCCAGCAGTTACCCTGGACAGGGGGCAGGGGAGCAGTACTTC. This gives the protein CASSYPGQGAGEQYF.

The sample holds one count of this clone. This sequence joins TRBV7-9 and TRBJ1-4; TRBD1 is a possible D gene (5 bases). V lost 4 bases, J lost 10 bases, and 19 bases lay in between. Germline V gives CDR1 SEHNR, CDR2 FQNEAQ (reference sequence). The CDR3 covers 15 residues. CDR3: CASSSLTAQVGKLFF. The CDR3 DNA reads TGTGCCAGCAGCTCTCTGACAGCCCAGGTCGGAAAACTGTTTTTT.

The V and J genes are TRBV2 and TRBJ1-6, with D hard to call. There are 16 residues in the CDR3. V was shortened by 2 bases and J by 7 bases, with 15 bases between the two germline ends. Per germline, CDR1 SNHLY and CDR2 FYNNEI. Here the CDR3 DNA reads TGTGCCAGCAGTGAATTATCAGCTTCGATGAATTCACCCCTCCACTTT. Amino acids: CASSELSASMNSPLHF.

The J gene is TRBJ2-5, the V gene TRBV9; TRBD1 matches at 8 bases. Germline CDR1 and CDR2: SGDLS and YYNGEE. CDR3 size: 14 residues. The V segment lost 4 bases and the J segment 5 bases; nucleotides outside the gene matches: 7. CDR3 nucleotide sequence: TGTGCCAGCAGCTCCCGGACAGGGACGGAGACCCAGTACTTC. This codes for CASSSRTGTETQYF. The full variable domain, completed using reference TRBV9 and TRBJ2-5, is DSGVTQTPKHLITATGQRVTLRCSPRSGDLSVYWYQQSLDQGLQFLIQYYNGEERAKGNILERFSAQQFPDLHSELNLSSLELGDSALYFCASSSRTGTETQYFGPGTRLLVL.

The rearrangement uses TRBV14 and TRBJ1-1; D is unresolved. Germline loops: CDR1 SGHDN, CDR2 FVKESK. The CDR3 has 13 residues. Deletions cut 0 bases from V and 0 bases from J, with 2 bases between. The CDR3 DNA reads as TGTGCCAGCAGCCAAGAGGTGAACACTGAAGCTTTCTTT. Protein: CASSQEVNTEAFF.

The CDR3 bases are TGCAGCTCAGTAACGGGCTATGGCTACACCTTC. It yields the protein CSSVTGYGYTF. The V call is TRBV29-1, the J call TRBJ1-2; D unclear. CDR3 length: 11 amino acids. V lost 8 bases and J 4 bases, leaving 11 bases between the germline ends. Germline CDR1 reads SQVTM; CDR2 reads ANQGSEA. The variable domain in full, completed from reference TRBV29-1 and TRBJ1-2, reads SAVISQKPSRDICQRGTSLTIQCQVDSQVTMMFWYRQQPGQSLTLIATANQGSEATYESGFVIDKFPISRPNLTFSTLTVSNMSPEDSSIYLCSSVTGYGYTFGSGTRLTVV.

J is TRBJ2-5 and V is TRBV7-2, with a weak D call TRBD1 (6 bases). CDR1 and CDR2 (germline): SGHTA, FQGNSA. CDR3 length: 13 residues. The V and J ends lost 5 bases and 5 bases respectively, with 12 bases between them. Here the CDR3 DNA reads TGTGCCAGCAGCCGCCCACAGGGCGAGACCCAGTACTTC. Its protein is CASSRPQGETQYF.

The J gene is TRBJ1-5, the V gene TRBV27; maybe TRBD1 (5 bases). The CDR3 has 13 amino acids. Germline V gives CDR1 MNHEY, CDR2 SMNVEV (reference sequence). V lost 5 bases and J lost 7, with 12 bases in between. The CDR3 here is CASSPGHPQPQHF. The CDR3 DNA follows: TGTGCCAGCAGTCCCGGACACCCCCAGCCCCAGCATTTT.

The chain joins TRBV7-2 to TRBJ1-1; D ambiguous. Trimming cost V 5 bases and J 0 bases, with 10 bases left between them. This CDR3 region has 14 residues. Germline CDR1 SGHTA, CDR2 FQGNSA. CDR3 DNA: TGTGCCAGCAGCCCACAGTTAATGAACACTGAAGCTTTCTTT. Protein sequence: CASSPQLMNTEAFF.

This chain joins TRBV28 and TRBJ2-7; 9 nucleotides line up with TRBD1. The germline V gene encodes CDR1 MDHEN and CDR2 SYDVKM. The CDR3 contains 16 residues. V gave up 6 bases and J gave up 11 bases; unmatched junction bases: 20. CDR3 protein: CASSLDPGTGKGVEYF. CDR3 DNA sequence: TGTGCCAGCAGCCTAGACCCAGGGACAGGGAAAGGGGTAGAGTACTTC.

CDR3 DNA: TGTGCCAGCAGGAGGCCTGTGGGAACAGGAAACACTGAAGCTTTCTTT. This sequence encodes CASRRPVGTGNTEAFF. The V gene is TRBV5-4, the J gene TRBJ1-1; tentative D call: TRBD1 (5 bases). Germline V gives CDR1 SGHNT, CDR2 YYREEE (reference sequence). The CDR3 covers 16 residues. Trimming left V 5 bases short and J 2 bases short, with 19 bases between.

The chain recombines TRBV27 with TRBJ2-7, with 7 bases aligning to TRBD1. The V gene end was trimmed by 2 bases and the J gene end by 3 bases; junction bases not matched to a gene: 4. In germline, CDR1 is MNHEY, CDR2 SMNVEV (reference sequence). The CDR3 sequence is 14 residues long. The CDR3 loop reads CASSLGTDYYEQYF. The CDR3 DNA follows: TGTGCCAGCAGTTTAGGGACAGACTACTACGAGCAGTACTTC.